Below, one T cell receptor (beta chain) is given with its context. Its antigen is undetermined. This sequence may be a read error, since a much larger clone differs from it by one base. Amplification of the TCR beta CDR3 was achieved through multiplex PCR with 32 V and 13 J primers. TCRdb passed the multiplex PCR reads through MiXCR, listing each CDR3 protein once. The sample holds 6,500 or so distinct CDR3 sequences, about 20% seen once. The sample is drawn from a study of immune heterogeneity within non-small cell lung tumors. Study context: In total, the tumors were 4 squamous cell carcinomas, around ten non-squamous carcinomas and 1 not otherwise specified. Broader study findings: The study found that local T-cell clonality correlated moderately but significantly with local tumor mutational burden (R roughly 0.36). Comparison across individual patients showed largely distinct high-frequency T-cell receptor beta clonotypes.

The CDR3 spans 15 residues. Germline V CDR1 and CDR2: DFQATT, SNEGSKA (reference sequence). V lost 5 bases to trimming and J lost 7 bases; unmatched junction nucleotides: 11. The starting template was genomic DNA from bulk tumor, roughly 610 ng per sample. Primary tumors were biopsied several times each, far apart, intraoperatively. Each patient presented with untreated, newly diagnosed non-small cell lung cancer and received curative surgery. The donors were patients with newly diagnosed non-small cell lung cancer undergoing curative-intent surgery. The source is a female donor with non-small cell lung cancer. The material sequenced was lung tumor tissue. This chain links TRBV20-1 with TRBJ1-6; TRBD1 matches at 7 bases. The chain's CDR3 is CSAAPVTGRNSPLHF. Written as DNA, the CDR3 is TGCAGTGCTGCCCCCGTGACAGGGCGAAATTCACCCCTCCACTTT.